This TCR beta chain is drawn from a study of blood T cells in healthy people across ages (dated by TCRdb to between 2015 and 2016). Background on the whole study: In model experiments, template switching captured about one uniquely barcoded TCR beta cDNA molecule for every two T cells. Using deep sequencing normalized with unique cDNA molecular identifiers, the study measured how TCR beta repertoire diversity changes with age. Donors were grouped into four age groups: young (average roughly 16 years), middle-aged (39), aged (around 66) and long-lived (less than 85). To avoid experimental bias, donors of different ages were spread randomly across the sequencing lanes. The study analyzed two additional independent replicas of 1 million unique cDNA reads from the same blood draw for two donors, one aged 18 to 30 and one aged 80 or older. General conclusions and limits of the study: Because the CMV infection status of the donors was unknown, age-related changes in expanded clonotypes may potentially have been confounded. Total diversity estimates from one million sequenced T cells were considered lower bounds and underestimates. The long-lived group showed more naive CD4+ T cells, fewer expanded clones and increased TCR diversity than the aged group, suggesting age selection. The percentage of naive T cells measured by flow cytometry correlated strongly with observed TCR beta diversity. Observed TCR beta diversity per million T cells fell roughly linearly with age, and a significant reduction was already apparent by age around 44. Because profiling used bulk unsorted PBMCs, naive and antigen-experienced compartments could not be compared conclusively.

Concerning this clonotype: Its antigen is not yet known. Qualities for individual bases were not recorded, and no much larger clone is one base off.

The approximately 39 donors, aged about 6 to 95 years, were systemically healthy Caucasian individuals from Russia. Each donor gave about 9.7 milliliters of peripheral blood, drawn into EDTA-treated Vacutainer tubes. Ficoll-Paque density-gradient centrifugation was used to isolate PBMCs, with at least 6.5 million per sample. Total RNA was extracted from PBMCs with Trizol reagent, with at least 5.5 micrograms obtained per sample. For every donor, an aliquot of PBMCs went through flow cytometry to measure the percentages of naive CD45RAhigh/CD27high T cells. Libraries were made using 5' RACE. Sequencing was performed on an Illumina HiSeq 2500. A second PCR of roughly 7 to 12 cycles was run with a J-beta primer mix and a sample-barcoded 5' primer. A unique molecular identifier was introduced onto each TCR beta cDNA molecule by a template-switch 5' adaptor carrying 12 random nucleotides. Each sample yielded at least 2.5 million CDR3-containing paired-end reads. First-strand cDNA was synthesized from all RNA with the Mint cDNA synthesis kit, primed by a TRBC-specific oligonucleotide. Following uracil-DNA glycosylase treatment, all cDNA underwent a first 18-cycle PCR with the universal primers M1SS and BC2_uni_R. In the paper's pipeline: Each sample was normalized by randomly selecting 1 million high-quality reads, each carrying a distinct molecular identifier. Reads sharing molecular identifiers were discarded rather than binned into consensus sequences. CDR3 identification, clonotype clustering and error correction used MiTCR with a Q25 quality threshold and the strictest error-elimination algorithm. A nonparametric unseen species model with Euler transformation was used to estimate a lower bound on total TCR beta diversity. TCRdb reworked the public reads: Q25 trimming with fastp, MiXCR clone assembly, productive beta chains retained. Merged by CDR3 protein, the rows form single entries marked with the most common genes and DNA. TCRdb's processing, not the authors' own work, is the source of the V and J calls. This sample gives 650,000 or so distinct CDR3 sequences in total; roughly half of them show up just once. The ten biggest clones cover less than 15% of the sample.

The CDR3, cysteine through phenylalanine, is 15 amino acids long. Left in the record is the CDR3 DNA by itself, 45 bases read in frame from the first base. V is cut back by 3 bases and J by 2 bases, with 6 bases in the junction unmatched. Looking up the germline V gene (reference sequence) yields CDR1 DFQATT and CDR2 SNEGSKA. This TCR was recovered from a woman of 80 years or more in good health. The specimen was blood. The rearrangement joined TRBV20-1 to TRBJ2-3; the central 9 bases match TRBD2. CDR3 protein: CSASGGTSPTDTQYF. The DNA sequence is TGCAGTGCTAGTGGCGGGACTAGCCCCACAGATACGCAGTATTTT.